What follows are 6 T cell receptor beta chains derived from one specimen sequenced in a study (dated by TCRdb to about 2015). The library was made by 5' RACE. Reads for this sample came from an Illumina MiSeq. TCRdb took the public reads, trimmed them with fastp at Q25, ran MiXCR for clone calling and kept in-frame beta chains. Entries that share a CDR3 protein sequence are merged under the most common genes and DNA. The sample table lists about 62,000 distinct CDR3 sequences, nearly 30% of them with a count of one. Clones ranked in the top ten supply 2% to 2.5% of the sample. The sequenced sample was tumor-infiltrating naive CD4+ T cells sorted from the breast tumor. The cell subset or site label of this sample denotes: naive CD4+ T cells, CD4+CD45RA+CD25-. The source is a female donor with breast cancer.

V usage is TRBV7-2 and J usage is TRBJ1-1, with 8 bases lining up with TRBD1. In germline, CDR1 is SGHTA, CDR2 FQGNSA. The CDR3 runs to 14 residues. V gave up 1 base and J gave up 7 bases; unmatched junction bases: 5. The CDR3 here is CASSLGVGQGEAFF. The CDR3 DNA follows: TGTGCCAGCAGCTTAGGGGTTGGACAGGGTGAAGCTTTCTTT.

Notes on this clonotype: At one boundary the junction diverges from the germline segment, which might be a read error. The chain has TRBV5-4 and TRBJ2-3; tentative D call: TRBD2 (5 bases). The CDR3 is 12 residues long. Germline CDR1 and CDR2: SGHNT and YYREEE (reference sequence). The CDR3 reads CASRLDRGTQYF. The CDR3 DNA follows: TGTGCCAGCAGATTGGACCGGGGTACGCAGTATTTT. The full variable domain, with the rest looked up from reference TRBV5-4 and TRBJ2-3, is ETGVTQSPTHLIKTRGQQVTLRCSSQSGHNTVSWYQQALGQGPQFIFQYYREEENGRGNFPPRFSGLQFPNYSSELNVNALELDDSALYLCASRLDRGTQYFGPGTRLTVL.

The V call is TRBV4-2, the J call TRBJ2-7; 11 bases fit TRBD1. V shed 4 bases and J 6 bases; nucleotides not matched to a gene: 5. The CDR3 consists of 14 residues. Germline V lookup: CDR1 LGHNA, CDR2 YNFKEQ. The CDR3 reads CASSPGTGGTEQYF. The CDR3 nucleotides are TGTGCCAGCAGCCCCGGGACAGGGGGGACCGAGCAGTACTTC.

The sample holds one count of this clonotype. The conserved phenylalanine or tryptophan normally closing the CDR3 is absent here, so this likely arose from a read error. This chain links TRBV28 with TRBJ1-2; D call uncertain. Trimming left V 6 bases short and J 4 bases short, with 15 bases between. Looked up from germline, CDR1 is MDHEN and CDR2 is SYDVKM. CDR3 length equals 14 residues. The CDR3 DNA reads TGTGCCAGCAGGGCCTCTGGCGGAAGCTATGGCTACACCTAC. Translated: CASRASGGSYGYTY.

In regard to this clonotype: The junction shows a germline mismatch at one end, possibly a read error. The chain recombines TRBV10-3 with TRBJ1-1, with a tentative D call TRBD1 (6 bases). CDR1 ENHRY and CDR2 SYGVKD come from the germline V gene. This CDR3 has 13 residues. CDR3 loop: CAAGQYTNAEAFF. The CDR3 region has the DNA TGTGCCGCCGGACAGTACACGAACGCTGAAGCTTTCTTT.

This clonotype was counted many times. V and J are TRBV6-1 and TRBJ1-1; 7 nucleotides align to TRBD1. The germline gives CDR1 MNHNS, CDR2 SASEGT. The CDR3 consists of 16 residues. V gave up 0 bases and J gave up 1 base; unmatched junction bases: 5. CDR3 sequence: CASSEATGLRNTEAFF. For the CDR3, the DNA is TGTGCCAGCAGTGAAGCGACAGGGCTGAGGAACACTGAAGCTTTCTTT.